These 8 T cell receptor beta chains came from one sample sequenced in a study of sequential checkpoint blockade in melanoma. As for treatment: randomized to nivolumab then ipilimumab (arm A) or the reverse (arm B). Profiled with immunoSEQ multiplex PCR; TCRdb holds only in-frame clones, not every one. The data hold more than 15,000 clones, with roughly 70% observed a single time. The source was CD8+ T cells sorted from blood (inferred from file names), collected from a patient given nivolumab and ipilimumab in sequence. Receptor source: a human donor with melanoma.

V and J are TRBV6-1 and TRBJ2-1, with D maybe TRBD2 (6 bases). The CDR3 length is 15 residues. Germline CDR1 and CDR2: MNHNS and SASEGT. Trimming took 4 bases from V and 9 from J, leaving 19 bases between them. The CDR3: CASSASRDFVGEQFF. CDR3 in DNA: TGTGCCAGCAGTGCGTCCCGGGACTTCGTGGGTGAGCAGTTCTTC.

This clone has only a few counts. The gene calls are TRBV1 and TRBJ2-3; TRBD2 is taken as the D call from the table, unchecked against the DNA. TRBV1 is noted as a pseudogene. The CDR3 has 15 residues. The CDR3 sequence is CTNLCQRGPTDTQYF. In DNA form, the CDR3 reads TGCACTAACCTTTGCCAGCGGGGTCCCACAGATACGCAGTATTTT.

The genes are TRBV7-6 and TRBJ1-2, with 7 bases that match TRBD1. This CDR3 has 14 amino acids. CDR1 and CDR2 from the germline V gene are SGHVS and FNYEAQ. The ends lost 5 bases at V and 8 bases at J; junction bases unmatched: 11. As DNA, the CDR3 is TGTGCCAGCAGCCTTACAGGGGAAGCAGACGGCTACACCTTC. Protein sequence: CASSLTGEADGYTF.

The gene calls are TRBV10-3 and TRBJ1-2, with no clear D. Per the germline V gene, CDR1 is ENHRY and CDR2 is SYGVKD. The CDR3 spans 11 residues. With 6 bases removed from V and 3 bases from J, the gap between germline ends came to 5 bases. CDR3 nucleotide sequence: TGTGCCATCAGCCCCGACTATGGCTACACCTTC. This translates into CAISPDYGYTF.

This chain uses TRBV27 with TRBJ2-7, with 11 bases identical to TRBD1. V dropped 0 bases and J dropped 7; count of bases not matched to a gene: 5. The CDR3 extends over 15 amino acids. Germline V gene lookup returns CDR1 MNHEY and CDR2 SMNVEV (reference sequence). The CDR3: CASSLSGTGGGEQYF. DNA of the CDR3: TGTGCCAGCAGTTTATCCGGGACAGGGGGAGGTGAGCAGTACTTC.

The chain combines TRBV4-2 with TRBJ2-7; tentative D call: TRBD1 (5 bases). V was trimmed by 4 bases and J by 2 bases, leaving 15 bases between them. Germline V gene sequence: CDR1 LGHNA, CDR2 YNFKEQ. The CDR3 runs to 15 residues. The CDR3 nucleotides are TGTGCCAGCAGCCCCGGTAGGGGCCTAACCTACGAGCAGTACTTC. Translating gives CASSPGRGLTYEQYF.

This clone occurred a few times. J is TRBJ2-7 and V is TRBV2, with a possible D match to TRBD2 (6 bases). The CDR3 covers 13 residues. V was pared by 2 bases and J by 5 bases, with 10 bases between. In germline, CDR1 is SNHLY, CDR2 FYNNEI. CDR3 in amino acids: CASSESGGNEQYF. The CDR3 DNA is TGTGCCAGCAGTGAAAGCGGAGGGAACGAGCAGTACTTC.

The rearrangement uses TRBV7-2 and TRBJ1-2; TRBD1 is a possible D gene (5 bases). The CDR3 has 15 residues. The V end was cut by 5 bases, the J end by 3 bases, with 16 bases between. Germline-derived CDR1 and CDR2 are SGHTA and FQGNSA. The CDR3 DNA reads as TGTGCCAGCAGCCCCCCCGGGGGAGGGGACTATGGCTACACCTTC. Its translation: CASSPPGGGDYGYTF. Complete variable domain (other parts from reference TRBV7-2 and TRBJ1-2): GAGVSQSPSNKVTEKGKDVELRCDPISGHTALYWYRQSLGQGLEFLIYFQGNSAPDKSGLPSDRFSAERTGGSVSTLTIQRTQQEDSAVYLCASSPPGGGDYGYTFGSGTRLTVV.